This T cell receptor beta chain was sequenced for a study of blood T cell repertoires in COVID-19. This CDR3 is 15 amino acids long. CDR1 MNHEY and CDR2 SVGAGI come from the germline V gene. After removal of 0 bases from V and 4 bases from J, the junction contained 4 bases not matched to a gene. Libraries were prepared by immunoSEQ multiplex PCR; TCRdb keeps only in-frame clonotypes and omits some of them. The data hold about 300,000 clones, with around 86% observed a single time. Sequenced sample: peripheral blood. This chain links TRBV6-5 with TRBJ2-5, with TRBD1 matching over 8 bases. The clonotype comes from a man aged 70-80 years with acute or convalescent COVID-19. This CDR3 is CASSYSDRATETQYF. CDR3 coding DNA: TGTGCCAGCAGTTACTCGGACAGGGCCACAGAGACCCAGTACTTC.